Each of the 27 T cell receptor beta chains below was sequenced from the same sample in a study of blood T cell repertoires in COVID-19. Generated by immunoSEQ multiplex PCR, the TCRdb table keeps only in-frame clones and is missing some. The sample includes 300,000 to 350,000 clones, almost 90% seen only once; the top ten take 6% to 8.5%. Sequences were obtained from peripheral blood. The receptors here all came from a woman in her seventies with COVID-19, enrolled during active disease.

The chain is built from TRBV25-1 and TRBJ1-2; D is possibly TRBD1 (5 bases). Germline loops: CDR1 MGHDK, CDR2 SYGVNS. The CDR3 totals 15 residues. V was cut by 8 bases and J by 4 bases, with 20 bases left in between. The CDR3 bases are TGTGCCAGCTACTCCGACGAAACAGGCCCCTATGGCTACACCTTC. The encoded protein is CASYSDETGPYGYTF.

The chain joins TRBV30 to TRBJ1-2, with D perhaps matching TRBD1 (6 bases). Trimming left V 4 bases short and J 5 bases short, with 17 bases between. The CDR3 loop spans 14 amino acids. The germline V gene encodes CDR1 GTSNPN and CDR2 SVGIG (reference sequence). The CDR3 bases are TGTGCCTGGAAAGATGCAGGGGATTTGTATGGCTACACCTTC. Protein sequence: CAWKDAGDLYGYTF.

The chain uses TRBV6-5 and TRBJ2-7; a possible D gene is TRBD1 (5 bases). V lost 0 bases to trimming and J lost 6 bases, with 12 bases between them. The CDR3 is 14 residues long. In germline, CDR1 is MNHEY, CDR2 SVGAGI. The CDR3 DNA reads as TGTGCCAGCAGTTACTCCCTGGACACATCCGAGCAGTACTTC. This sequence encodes CASSYSLDTSEQYF.

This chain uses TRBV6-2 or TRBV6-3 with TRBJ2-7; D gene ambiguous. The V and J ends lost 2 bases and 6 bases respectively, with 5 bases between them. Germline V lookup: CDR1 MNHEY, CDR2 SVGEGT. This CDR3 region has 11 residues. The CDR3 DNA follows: TGTGCCAGCAGTTACGGGCCCGAGCAGTACTTC. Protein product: CASSYGPEQYF.

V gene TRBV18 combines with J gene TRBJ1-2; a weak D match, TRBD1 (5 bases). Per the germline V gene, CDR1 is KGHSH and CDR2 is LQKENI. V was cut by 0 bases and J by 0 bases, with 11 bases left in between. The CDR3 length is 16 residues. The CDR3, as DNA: TGTGCCAGCTCACCACCGGGGGGAGGTACTAACTATGGCTACACCTTC. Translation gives CASSPPGGGTNYGYTF.

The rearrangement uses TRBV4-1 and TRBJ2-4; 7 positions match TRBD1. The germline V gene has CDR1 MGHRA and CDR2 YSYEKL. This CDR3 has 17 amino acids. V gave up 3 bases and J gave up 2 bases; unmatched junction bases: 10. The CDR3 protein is CASSHAFTGESKNIQYF. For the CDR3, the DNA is TGCGCCAGCAGCCATGCCTTCACAGGGGAGTCCAAAAACATTCAGTACTTC.

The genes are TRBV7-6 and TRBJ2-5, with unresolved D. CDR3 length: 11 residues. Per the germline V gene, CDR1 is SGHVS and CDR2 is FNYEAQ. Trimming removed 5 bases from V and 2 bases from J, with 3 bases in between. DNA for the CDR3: TGTGCCAGCAGCCTACAAGAGACCCAGTACTTC. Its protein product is CASSLQETQYF.

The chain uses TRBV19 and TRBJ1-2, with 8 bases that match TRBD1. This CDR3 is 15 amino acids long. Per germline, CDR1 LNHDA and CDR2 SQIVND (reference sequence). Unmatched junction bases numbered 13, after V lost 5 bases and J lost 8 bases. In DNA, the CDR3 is TGTGCCAGTAGTGCACAAGGGCAGGGGGCGTACGGCTACACCTTC. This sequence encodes CASSAQGQGAYGYTF.

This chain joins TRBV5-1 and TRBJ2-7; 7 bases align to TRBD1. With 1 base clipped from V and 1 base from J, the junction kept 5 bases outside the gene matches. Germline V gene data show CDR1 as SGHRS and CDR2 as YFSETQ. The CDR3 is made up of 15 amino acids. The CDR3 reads CASSLQQGISYEQYF. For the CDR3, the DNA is TGCGCCAGCAGCTTGCAACAGGGGATTTCCTACGAGCAGTACTTC. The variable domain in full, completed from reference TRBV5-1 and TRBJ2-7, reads KAGVTQTPRYLIKTRGQQVTLSCSPISGHRSVSWYQQTPGQGLQFLFEYFSETQRNKGNFPGRFSGRQFSNSRSEMNVSTLELGDSALYLCASSLQQGISYEQYFGPGTRLTVT.

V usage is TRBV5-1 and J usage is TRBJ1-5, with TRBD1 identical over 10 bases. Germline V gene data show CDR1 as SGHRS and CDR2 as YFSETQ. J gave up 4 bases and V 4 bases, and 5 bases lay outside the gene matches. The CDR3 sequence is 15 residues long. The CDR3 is CASSPGTGVNQPQHF. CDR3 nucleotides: TGCGCCAGCAGCCCCGGGACAGGGGTAAATCAGCCCCAGCATTTT.

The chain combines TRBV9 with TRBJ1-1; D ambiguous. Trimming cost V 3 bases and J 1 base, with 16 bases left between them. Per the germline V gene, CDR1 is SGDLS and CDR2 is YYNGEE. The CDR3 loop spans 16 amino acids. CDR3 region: CASSETGRHPNTEAFF. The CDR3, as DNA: TGTGCCAGCAGCGAGACGGGGAGACACCCGAACACTGAAGCTTTCTTT.

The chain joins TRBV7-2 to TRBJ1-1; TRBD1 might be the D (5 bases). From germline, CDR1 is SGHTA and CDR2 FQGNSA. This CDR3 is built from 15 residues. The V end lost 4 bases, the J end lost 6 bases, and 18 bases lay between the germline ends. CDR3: CASSYDSPRWAEAFF. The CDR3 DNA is TGTGCCAGCAGCTACGACAGCCCGAGATGGGCTGAAGCTTTCTTT.

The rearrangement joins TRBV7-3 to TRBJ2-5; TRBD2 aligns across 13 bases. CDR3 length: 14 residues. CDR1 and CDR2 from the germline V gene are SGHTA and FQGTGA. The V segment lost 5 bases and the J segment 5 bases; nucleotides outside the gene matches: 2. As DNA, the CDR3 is TGTGCCAGCAGCCAACTAGCGGGAGGGGAGACCCAGTACTTC. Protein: CASSQLAGGETQYF.

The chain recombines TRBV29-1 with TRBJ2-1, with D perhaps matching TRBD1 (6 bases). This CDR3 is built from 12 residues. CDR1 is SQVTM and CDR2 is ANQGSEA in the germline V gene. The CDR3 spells CPPQGSYNEQFF. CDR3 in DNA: TGCCCCCCACAGGGTTCCTACAATGAGCAGTTCTTC.

CDR3 residues: CAISEADQETQYF. CDR3 bases: TGTGCCATCAGTGAGGCAGATCAAGAGACCCAGTACTTC. The V and J genes are TRBV10-3 and TRBJ2-5; D is ambiguous. The V gene's germline CDR1 is ENHRY and CDR2 SYGVKD. Trimming removed 2 bases at V and 2 bases at J, with 6 bases between. This CDR3 comprises 13 residues.

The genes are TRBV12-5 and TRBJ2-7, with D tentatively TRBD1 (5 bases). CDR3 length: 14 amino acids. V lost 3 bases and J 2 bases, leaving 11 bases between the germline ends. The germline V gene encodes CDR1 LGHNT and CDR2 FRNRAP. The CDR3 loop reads CASGLAGITYEQYF. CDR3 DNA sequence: TGTGCTAGTGGTTTAGCAGGGATAACCTACGAGCAGTACTTC.

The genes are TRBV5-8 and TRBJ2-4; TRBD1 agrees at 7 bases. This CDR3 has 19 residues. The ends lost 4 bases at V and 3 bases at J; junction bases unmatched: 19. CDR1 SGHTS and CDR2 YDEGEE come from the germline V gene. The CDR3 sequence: CASSLPNLTGRQSKNIQYF. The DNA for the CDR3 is TGTGCCAGCAGCCTTCCGAATCTGACAGGGCGACAAAGCAAAAACATTCAGTACTTC.

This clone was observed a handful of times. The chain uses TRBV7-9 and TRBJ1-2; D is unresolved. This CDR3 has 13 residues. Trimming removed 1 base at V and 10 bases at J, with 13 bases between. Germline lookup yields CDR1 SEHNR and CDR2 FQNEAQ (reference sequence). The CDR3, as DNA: TGTGCCAGCAGCTTAGGAGGGATCCGGGACTACACCTTC. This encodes CASSLGGIRDYTF. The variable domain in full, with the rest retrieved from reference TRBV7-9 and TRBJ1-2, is DTGVSQNPRHKITKRGQNVTFRCDPISEHNRLYWYRQTLGQGPEFLTYFQNEAQLEKSRLLSDRFSAERPKGSFSTLEIQRTEQGDSAMYLCASSLGGIRDYTFGSGTRLTVV.

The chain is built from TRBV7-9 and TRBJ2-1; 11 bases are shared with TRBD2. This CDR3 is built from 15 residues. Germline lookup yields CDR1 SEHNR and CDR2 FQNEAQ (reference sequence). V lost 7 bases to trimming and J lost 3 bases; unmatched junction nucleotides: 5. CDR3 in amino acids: CASTALAGGYNEQFF. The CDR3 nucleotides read TGTGCCAGCACCGCGCTAGCGGGGGGCTACAATGAGCAGTTCTTC.

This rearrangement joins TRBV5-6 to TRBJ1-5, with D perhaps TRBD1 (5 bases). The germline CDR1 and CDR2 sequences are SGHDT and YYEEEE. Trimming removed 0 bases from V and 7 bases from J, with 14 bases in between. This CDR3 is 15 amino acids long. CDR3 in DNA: TGTGCCAGCAGCTTGGCCGGGGGAACAGCACAGCCCCAGCATTTT. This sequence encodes CASSLAGGTAQPQHF.

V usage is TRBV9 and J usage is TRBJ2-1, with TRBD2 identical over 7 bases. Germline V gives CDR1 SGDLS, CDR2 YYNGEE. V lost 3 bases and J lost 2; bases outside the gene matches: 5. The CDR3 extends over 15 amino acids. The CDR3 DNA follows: TGTGCCAGCAGCGGGGCGGGGGTGGCCTACAATGAGCAGTTCTTC. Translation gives CASSGAGVAYNEQFF. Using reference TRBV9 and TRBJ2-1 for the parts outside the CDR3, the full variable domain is DSGVTQTPKHLITATGQRVTLRCSPRSGDLSVYWYQQSLDQGLQFLIQYYNGEERAKGNILERFSAQQFPDLHSELNLSSLELGDSALYFCASSGAGVAYNEQFFGPGTRLTVL.

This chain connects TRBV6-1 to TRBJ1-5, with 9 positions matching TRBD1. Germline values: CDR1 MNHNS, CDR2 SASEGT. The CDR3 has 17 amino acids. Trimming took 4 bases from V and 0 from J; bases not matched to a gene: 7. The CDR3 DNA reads TGTGCCAGCAGTGCCCCGGACAGGGGACTTAGCAATCAGCCCCAGCATTTT. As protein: CASSAPDRGLSNQPQHF.

The chain's CDR3 is CASSSWGSETQYF. The CDR3 DNA reads TGTGCCAGCAGCTCGTGGGGCTCGGAGACCCAGTACTTC. The chain uses TRBV12-3 or TRBV12-4 and TRBJ2-5, with D perhaps TRBD1 (5 bases). The V gene lost 6 bases and the J gene lost 5 bases, with 13 bases spanning the gap. The length of the CDR3 is 13 residues.

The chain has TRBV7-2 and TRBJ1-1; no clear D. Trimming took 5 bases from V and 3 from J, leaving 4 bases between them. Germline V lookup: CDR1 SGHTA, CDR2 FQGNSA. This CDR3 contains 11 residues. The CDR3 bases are TGTGCCAGCAGCCGGGACACTGAAGCTTTCTTT. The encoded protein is CASSRDTEAFF.

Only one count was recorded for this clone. CDR3 sequence reads: CASSPGLSNYGYTF. CDR3 nucleotides: TGTGCCAGTAGTCCTGGGCTATCGAACTATGGCTACACCTTC. J is TRBJ1-2 and V is TRBV19, with D unclear. Germline CDR1 LNHDA, CDR2 SQIVND (reference sequence). The CDR3 consists of 14 residues. Trimming shortened V by 5 bases and J by 2 bases, and 12 bases separated the two germline ends.

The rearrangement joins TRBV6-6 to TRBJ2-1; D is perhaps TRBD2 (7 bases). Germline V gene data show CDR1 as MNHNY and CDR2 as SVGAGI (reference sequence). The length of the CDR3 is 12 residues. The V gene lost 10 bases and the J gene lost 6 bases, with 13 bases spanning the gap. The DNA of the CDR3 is TGTGCCACCGGGGGGCAGTCCAATGAGCAGTTCTTC. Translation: CATGGQSNEQFF.

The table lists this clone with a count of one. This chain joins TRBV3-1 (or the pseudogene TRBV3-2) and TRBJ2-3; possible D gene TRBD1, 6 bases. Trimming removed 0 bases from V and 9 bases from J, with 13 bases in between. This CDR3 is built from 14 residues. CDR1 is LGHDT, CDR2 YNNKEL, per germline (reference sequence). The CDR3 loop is CASSQEGGGETQYF. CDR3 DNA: TGTGCCAGCAGCCAAGAAGGTGGGGGCGAGACGCAGTATTTT.